Sequencing of this TCR beta chain was carried out in a study of control samples from healthy donors and cancer patients. Method: immunoSEQ multiplex PCR; TCRdb's copy keeps in-frame clones and lacks some. The sample lists about 160,000 clones; around 93% were seen once. CDR1 and CDR2 (germline): SGHTA, FQGNSA. The CDR3 has 13 amino acids. Trimming took off 5 bases at V and 5 bases at J, with 10 bases between the two ends. V usage is TRBV7-2 and J usage is TRBJ1-3; a weak D match, TRBD1 (6 bases). Source material: blood. The TCR originated in a woman in her fifties or sixties in good health. The CDR3 is CASSLGGRNTIYF. The CDR3 region has the DNA TGTGCCAGCAGCCTGGGGGGCCGAAACACCATATATTTT.